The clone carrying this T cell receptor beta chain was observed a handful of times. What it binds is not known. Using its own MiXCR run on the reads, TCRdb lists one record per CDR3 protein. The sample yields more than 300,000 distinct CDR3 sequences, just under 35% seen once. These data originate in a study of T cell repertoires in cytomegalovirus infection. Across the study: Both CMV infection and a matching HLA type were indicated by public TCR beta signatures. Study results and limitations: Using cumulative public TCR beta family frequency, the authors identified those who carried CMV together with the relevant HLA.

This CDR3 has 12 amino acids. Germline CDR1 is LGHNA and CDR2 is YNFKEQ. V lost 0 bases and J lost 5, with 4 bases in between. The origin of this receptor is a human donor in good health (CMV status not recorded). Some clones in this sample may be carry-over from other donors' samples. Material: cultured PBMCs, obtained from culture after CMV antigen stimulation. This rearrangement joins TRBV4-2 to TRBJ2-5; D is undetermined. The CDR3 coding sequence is TGTGCCAGCAGCCAAGAAGGGGAGACCCAGTACTTC. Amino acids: CASSQEGETQYF.